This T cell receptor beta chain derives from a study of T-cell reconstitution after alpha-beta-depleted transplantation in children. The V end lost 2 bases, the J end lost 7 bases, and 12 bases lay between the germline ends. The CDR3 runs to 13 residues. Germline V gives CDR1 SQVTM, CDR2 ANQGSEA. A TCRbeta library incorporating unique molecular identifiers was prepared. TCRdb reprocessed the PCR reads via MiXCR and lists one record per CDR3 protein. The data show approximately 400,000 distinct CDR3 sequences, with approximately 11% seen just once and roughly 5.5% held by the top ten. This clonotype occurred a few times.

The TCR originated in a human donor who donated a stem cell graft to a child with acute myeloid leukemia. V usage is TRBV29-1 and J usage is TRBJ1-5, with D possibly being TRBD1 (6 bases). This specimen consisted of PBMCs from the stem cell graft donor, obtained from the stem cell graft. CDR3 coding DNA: TGCAGCGTTGAATTGTCAGGGGCCCAGCCCCAGCATTTT. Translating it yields CSVELSGAQPQHF.